The 15 T cell receptor beta chains in this list originate from one sample, sequenced in a study of cytotoxic CD8 clonotypes in ibrutinib-treated CLL (dated by TCRdb to the early 2020s). Libraries were built with the immunoSEQ multiplex PCR assay. Here the immuneACCESS table is served through TCRdb, limited to in-frame sequences with V and J called. Missing clones are a known gap in these copies; in checked studies unresolved V genes cover under half, and the rest lacks a known reason. This sample has over 140,000 clones in its table, and more than 70% of those were observed once. The ten largest clones take up 6.5% to 8% of the sample. The material sequenced was PBMCs, taken after 36 months of ibrutinib treatment. Receptor source: a human donor with chronic lymphocytic leukemia.

The rearrangement links TRBV6-1 to TRBJ1-1, with D perhaps matching TRBD1 (6 bases). Germline V lookup: CDR1 MNHNS, CDR2 SASEGT. The CDR3 length is 13 residues. Trimming took 7 bases from V and 2 from J, leaving 11 bases between them. CDR3 sequence: CASTRQVNTEAFF. The CDR3 DNA sequence: TGTGCCAGCACCCGACAGGTTAACACTGAAGCTTTCTTT.

The gene calls are TRBV29-1 and TRBJ2-1, with D unresolved. Germline V gene lookup returns CDR1 SQVTM and CDR2 ANQGSEA. CDR3 length equals 13 residues. V lost 5 bases to trimming and J lost 3 bases, with 11 bases between them. The CDR3 is CSVFKSLYNEQFF. The DNA of the CDR3 is TGCAGCGTTTTCAAGTCCCTCTACAATGAGCAGTTCTTC.

This chain uses TRBV7-2 with TRBJ2-1, with TRBD2 matching 8 bases. Germline CDR1 and CDR2: SGHTA and FQGNSA. The CDR3 has 16 residues. The ends lost 4 bases at V and 0 bases at J; junction bases unmatched: 5. CDR3 bases: TGTGCCAGCAGCTCAACCGGGACTAGCTCCTACAATGAGCAGTTCTTC. This codes for CASSSTGTSSYNEQFF. Full variable domain (rest looked up from reference TRBV7-2 and TRBJ2-1): GAGVSQSPSNKVTEKGKDVELRCDPISGHTALYWYRQSLGQGLEFLIYFQGNSAPDKSGLPSDRFSAERTGGSVSTLTIQRTQQEDSAVYLCASSSTGTSSYNEQFFGPGTRLTVL.

This clone was seen just once. This rearrangement joins TRBV5-1 to TRBJ2-2, with 11 nucleotides matching TRBD2. With V trimmed by 0 bases and J by 6 bases, 10 bases remained unmatched. CDR3 size: 18 residues. Germline CDR1 and CDR2: SGHRS and YFSETQ. The CDR3 protein is CASSLALAGVSAPGELFF. The CDR3 nucleotides are TGCGCCAGCAGCTTGGCACTAGCGGGGGTTAGTGCCCCCGGGGAGCTGTTTTTT.

V and J are TRBV5-1 and TRBJ1-2; D not certain. Germline-derived CDR1 and CDR2 are SGHRS and YFSETQ. The CDR3 is 14 residues long. Deletions cut 1 base from V and 0 bases from J, with 7 bases between. The CDR3 loop is CASSLSPANYGYTF. Written as DNA, the CDR3 is TGCGCCAGCAGCTTGAGCCCGGCTAACTATGGCTACACCTTC.

The chain has TRBV11-2 and TRBJ2-1; D is possibly TRBD1 (5 bases). This CDR3 has 14 residues. Germline V gene data show CDR1 as SGHAT and CDR2 as FQNNGV. Trimming stripped 5 bases from V and 7 bases from J, with 15 bases between. CDR3 protein: CASSPRTLYNEQFF. CDR3 in DNA: TGTGCCAGCAGCCCTCGGACACTGTATAATGAGCAGTTCTTC.

J is TRBJ1-2 and V is TRBV15; D perhaps matches TRBD1 (5 bases). The CDR3 is 13 amino acids. Germline CDR1 reads LNHNV; CDR2 reads YYDKDF (reference sequence). Trimming left V 4 bases short and J 10 bases short, with 16 bases between. CDR3 region: CATSTIAGTPYTF. The CDR3 coding sequence is TGTGCCACCAGCACGATCGCCGGGACCCCCTACACCTTC.

V gene TRBV19 combines with J gene TRBJ2-2; D is ambiguous. The CDR3 contains 15 residues. Germline CDR1 reads LNHDA; CDR2 reads SQIVND (reference sequence). V shed 4 bases and J shed 2 bases, with 11 bases lying between them. The CDR3 DNA is TGTGCCAGTAGTAATGCGGTATTAAACACCGGGGAGCTGTTTTTT. This sequence encodes CASSNAVLNTGELFF.

The chain recombines TRBV5-6 with TRBJ1-1; TRBD1 matches at 8 bases. The V gene end was trimmed by 2 bases and the J gene end by 5 bases; junction bases not matched to a gene: 2. The CDR3 length is 13 residues. Per the germline V gene, CDR1 is SGHDT and CDR2 is YYEEEE. CDR3: CASSLTGGTEAFF. The CDR3 region has the DNA TGTGCCAGCAGCTTAACAGGGGGAACTGAAGCTTTCTTT.

The V and J genes are TRBV30 and TRBJ1-4; D is uncertain. V shed 2 bases and J shed 8 bases, with 9 bases lying between them. CDR3 length equals 12 residues. CDR1 and CDR2 (germline): GTSNPN, SVGIG (reference sequence). The CDR3 protein is CAWSSQVEKLFF. DNA for the CDR3: TGTGCCTGGAGTTCGCAGGTAGAAAAACTGTTTTTT.

CDR3 bases: TGTGCCAGCAGTATAGGTTTTCGAGAGACCCAGTACTTC. Translated, it gives CASSIGFRETQYF. This chain joins TRBV9 and TRBJ2-5; D is unresolved. V lost 5 bases to trimming and J lost 4 bases, with 12 bases between them. The germline gives CDR1 SGDLS, CDR2 YYNGEE. The CDR3 is made up of 13 amino acids.

V and J are TRBV2 and TRBJ2-2, with TRBD1 as a possible D gene (6 bases). Germline CDR1 reads SNHLY; CDR2 reads FYNNEI. The CDR3 is 14 residues long. Trimming took 5 bases from V and 6 from J, leaving 13 bases between them. CDR3 region: CASSRNQGSGELFF. CDR3 DNA: TGTGCCAGCAGTCGTAACCAGGGGTCCGGGGAGCTGTTTTTT.

The chain employs TRBV19 and TRBJ2-1; D is perhaps TRBD2 (6 bases). Looked up from germline, CDR1 is LNHDA and CDR2 is SQIVND (reference sequence). The CDR3 is made up of 15 amino acids. Trimming took off 6 bases at V and 10 bases at J, with 22 bases between the two ends. DNA for the CDR3: TGTGCCAGTAGCACCCTAGCCCCCCCGGGGGAGGAGCAGTTCTTC. Its translation is CASSTLAPPGEEQFF. Complete variable domain (other parts from reference TRBV19 and TRBJ2-1): DGGITQSPKYLFRKEGQNVTLSCEQNLNHDAMYWYRQDPGQGLRLIYYSQIVNDFQKGDIAEGYSVSREKKESFPLTVTSAQKNPTAFYLCASSTLAPPGEEQFFGPGTRLTVL.

The chain joins TRBV7-2 to TRBJ2-7; possibly TRBD2 for D (5 bases). The CDR3 contains 14 residues. Germline assignment: CDR1 SGHTA and CDR2 FQGNSA. The V and J ends lost 10 bases and 2 bases respectively, with 18 bases between them. DNA for the CDR3: TGTGCCACCACAAAACTAGACAAAGCCTACGAGCAGTACTTC. As protein: CATTKLDKAYEQYF.

As DNA, the CDR3 is TGCGCCAGCAATTACGACCTATACTATTACAATGAGCAGTTCTTC. Its translation: CASNYDLYYYNEQFF. This chain uses TRBV5-1 with TRBJ2-1; D call uncertain. The CDR3 has 15 amino acids. CDR1 is SGHRS and CDR2 is YFSETQ in the germline V gene. Trimming took 6 bases from V and 4 from J, leaving 17 bases between them.